This T cell receptor beta chain was profiled in a study of shared clonotypes between healthy human individuals. Clones were sequenced by immunoSEQ multiplex PCR, and TCRdb holds only the in-frame ones, with some missing. The sample gives 560,000 or so clones, about 96% of which show up once; around 0.1% is in the top ten. Germline lookup yields CDR1 SEHNR and CDR2 FQNEAQ (reference sequence). The CDR3 extends over 18 amino acids. V lost 6 bases to trimming and J lost 1 base; unmatched junction nucleotides: 14. Naive CD8 populations comprised CD45RO-negative cells positively selected for CCR7, excluding terminally differentiated effector memory CD45RA+ cells.

V usage is TRBV7-9 and J usage is TRBJ2-7; 11 bases agree with TRBD2. The TCR comes from a woman aged 25 to 39 in good health. The specimen was naive CD8+ T cells sorted from blood. CDR3 in amino acids: CASRTGGLAEGGSYEQYF. In DNA, the CDR3 is TGTGCCAGCAGGACCGGGGGACTAGCGGAAGGGGGTTCCTACGAGCAGTACTTC.